The rows below give T cell receptor beta chains drawn from one sample of a study of T-cell reconstitution after alpha-beta-depleted transplantation in children. MiXCR, run by TCRdb on the PCR reads, gives a single entry per CDR3 protein. Of 55,000 to 90,000 distinct CDR3 sequences detected, around 4.7% appear once; the ten largest clones hold 18%. The sample here was PBMCs, mostly from graft donor cells, taken 180 days after TCRalphabeta/CD19-depleted stem cell transplant. Source of these receptors: a boy less than two years old who had a stem cell transplant for acute myeloid leukemia, so the T cells may come from the graft donor. The CDR3 runs from the conserved cysteine through the conserved F or W. The D gene is left open where the match is weak. Expanded clones get a size class; other rows say once, few or many, or leave the size out.

CDR3 protein: CASSPMIEETQYF
CDR3 DNA: TGTGCCAGCTCACCGATGATCGAAGAGACCCAGTACTTC
J gene: TRBJ2-5
CDR3 length: 13
V gene: TRBV18
D gene: NA
clone size: many

CDR3 protein: CASSQVWQGNNEQFF
CDR3 DNA: TGTGCCAGCAGCCAAGTGTGGCAGGGTAACAATGAGCAGTTCTTC
J gene: TRBJ2-1
CDR3 length: 15
V gene: TRBV4-2
D gene: NA
clone size: many

CDR3 protein: CASSPGEWAQYF
CDR3 DNA: TGTGCCAGCAGCCCAGGGGAATGGGCGCAGTATTTT
J gene: TRBJ2-3
CDR3 length: 12
V gene: TRBV14
D gene: NA
clone size: many

CDR3 protein: CASSLTGVGYTF
CDR3 DNA: TGTGCCAGCAGCTTAACAGGGGTTGGCTACACCTTC
J gene: TRBJ1-2
CDR3 length: 12
V gene: TRBV27
D gene: TRBD1
clone size: many

CDR3 protein: CASGSRGGEQFF
CDR3 DNA: TGTGCTAGTGGTTCGAGGGGAGGCGAGCAGTTCTTC
J gene: TRBJ2-1
CDR3 length: 12
V gene: TRBV12-5
D gene: NA
clone size: many

CDR3 protein: CASSSGVRDYEQYF
CDR3 DNA: TGTGCCAGCAGTTCCGGGGTCAGAGACTACGAGCAGTACTTC
J gene: TRBJ2-7
CDR3 length: 14
V gene: TRBV27
D gene: NA
clone size: many

CDR3 protein: CASSRDTGPPSWLFF
CDR3 DNA: TGTGCCAGCAGCCGGGACACGGGCCCCCCGAGTTGGCTGTTTTTT
J gene: TRBJ2-2
CDR3 length: 15
V gene: TRBV5-5
D gene: NA
clone size: many

CDR3 protein: CASSQDLLAGGTGELFF
CDR3 DNA: TGTGCCAGCAGCCAAGATCTATTGGCCGGCGGCACCGGGGAGCTGTTTTTT
J gene: TRBJ2-2
CDR3 length: 17
V gene: TRBV3-1
D gene: NA
clone size: many

CDR3 protein: CASSLLRTGGKTEAFF
CDR3 DNA: TGTGCCAGCAGTTTGTTACGGACAGGGGGGAAGACTGAAGCTTTCTTT
J gene: TRBJ1-1
CDR3 length: 16
V gene: TRBV12-3/TRBV12-4
D gene: TRBD1
clone size: many

CDR3 protein: CATSDLTPDTQYF
CDR3 DNA: TGTGCCACCAGTGATTTGACGCCAGATACGCAGTATTTT
J gene: TRBJ2-3
CDR3 length: 13
V gene: TRBV24-1
D gene: NA
clone size: NA

CDR3 protein: CASSLRGSGELFF
CDR3 DNA: TGCGCCAGCAGCTTGAGAGGGTCCGGGGAGCTGTTTTTT
J gene: TRBJ2-2
CDR3 length: 13
V gene: TRBV5-1
D gene: NA
clone size: many

CDR3 protein: CAISGSGIHYNEQFF
CDR3 DNA: TGTGCCATCAGTGGCTCCGGGATACACTACAATGAGCAGTTCTTC
J gene: TRBJ2-1
CDR3 length: 15
V gene: TRBV10-3
D gene: NA
clone size: many

CDR3 protein: CSVSPPPNTEAFF
CDR3 DNA: TGCAGCGTTTCGCCCCCTCCCAACACTGAAGCTTTCTTT
J gene: TRBJ1-1
CDR3 length: 13
V gene: TRBV29-1
D gene: NA
clone size: many

CDR3 protein: CASSLTSGPTDTQYF
CDR3 DNA: TGTGCCAGCAGCCTGACTAGCGGGCCCACAGATACGCAGTATTTT
J gene: TRBJ2-3
CDR3 length: 15
V gene: TRBV7-2
D gene: TRBD2
clone size: many

CDR3 protein: CSAHKGAQETQYF
CDR3 DNA: TGCAGTGCTCACAAGGGGGCCCAAGAGACCCAGTACTTC
J gene: TRBJ2-5
CDR3 length: 13
V gene: TRBV20-1
D gene: TRBD1
clone size: many

CDR3 protein: CASLQGIYTEAFF
CDR3 DNA: TGTGCCAGTCTACAGGGAATTTACACTGAAGCTTTCTTT
J gene: TRBJ1-1
CDR3 length: 13
V gene: TRBV12-3/TRBV12-4
D gene: NA
clone size: many

CDR3 protein: CASRADRNTEAFF
CDR3 DNA: TGTGCCAGCAGAGCCGACAGGAACACTGAAGCTTTCTTT
J gene: TRBJ1-1
CDR3 length: 13
V gene: TRBV6-5
D gene: NA
clone size: many

CDR3 protein: CASSVRQTSTDTQYF
CDR3 DNA: TGTGCCAGCTCAGTCCGACAGACCTCCACAGATACGCAGTATTTT
J gene: TRBJ2-3
CDR3 length: 15
V gene: TRBV18
D gene: NA
clone size: many

CDR3 protein: CASSQSVAGGSYNEQFF
CDR3 DNA: TGCGCCAGCAGTCAATCAGTCGCGGGGGGATCCTACAATGAGCAGTTCTTC
J gene: TRBJ2-1
CDR3 length: 17
V gene: TRBV23-1
D gene: TRBD2
clone size: many

CDR3 protein: CASSPRGGVHTEAFF
CDR3 DNA: TGTGCCAGCAGCCCTAGGGGGGGAGTACACACTGAAGCTTTCTTT
J gene: TRBJ1-1
CDR3 length: 15
V gene: TRBV7-9
D gene: NA
clone size: many

CDR3 protein: CASGSTPGVSGGDEQFF
CDR3 DNA: TGTGCTAGTGGTTCGACCCCGGGGGTTAGCGGGGGGGATGAGCAGTTCTTC
J gene: TRBJ2-1
CDR3 length: 17
V gene: TRBV12-5
D gene: TRBD2
clone size: many

CDR3 protein: CSPSDRGKLVDTGELFF
CDR3 DNA: TGCAGCCCCTCGGACAGGGGAAAATTAGTAGACACCGGGGAGCTGTTTTTT
J gene: TRBJ2-2
CDR3 length: 17
V gene: TRBV29-1
D gene: TRBD1
clone size: many

CDR3 protein: CASNGPSGGKNIQYF
CDR3 DNA: TGTGCCAGCAATGGTCCTAGCGGGGGGAAAAACATTCAGTACTTC
J gene: TRBJ2-4
CDR3 length: 15
V gene: TRBV12-3/TRBV12-4
D gene: TRBD2
clone size: many

CDR3 protein: CASSLGPDRVSNEQFF
CDR3 DNA: TGTGCCAGCAGCTTAGGGCCCGACAGGGTCAGCAATGAGCAGTTCTTC
J gene: TRBJ2-1
CDR3 length: 16
V gene: TRBV7-8
D gene: TRBD1
clone size: many

CDR3 protein: CASSPRRETNEQFF
CDR3 DNA: TGTGCCAGCTCACCAAGGAGGGAAACCAATGAGCAGTTCTTC
J gene: TRBJ2-1
CDR3 length: 14
V gene: TRBV18
D gene: NA
clone size: many

CDR3 protein: CASSLGQRDYGYTF
CDR3 DNA: TGTGCCAGTAGTTTGGGACAGCGAGACTATGGCTACACCTTC
J gene: TRBJ1-2
CDR3 length: 14
V gene: TRBV19
D gene: TRBD1
clone size: NA

CDR3 protein: CASSLAGSETQYF
CDR3 DNA: TGTGCCAGCAGCTTAGCAGGGTCAGAGACCCAGTACTTC
J gene: TRBJ2-5
CDR3 length: 13
V gene: TRBV7-2
D gene: NA
clone size: many

CDR3 protein: CASTPSGVSNTEAFF
CDR3 DNA: TGTGCCAGCACCCCCTCCGGGGTCTCAAATACTGAAGCTTTCTTT
J gene: TRBJ1-1
CDR3 length: 15
V gene: TRBV12-3/TRBV12-4
D gene: NA
clone size: many

CDR3 protein: CSARAGTGTGVRNTEAFF
CDR3 DNA: TGCAGTGCTAGAGCGGGGACCGGGACAGGGGTTCGGAACACTGAAGCTTTCTTT
J gene: TRBJ1-1
CDR3 length: 18
V gene: TRBV20-1
D gene: TRBD1
clone size: many

CDR3 protein: CSAAWQGSGQPQHF
CDR3 DNA: TGCAGTGCCGCCTGGCAGGGAAGTGGTCAGCCCCAGCATTTT
J gene: TRBJ1-5
CDR3 length: 14
V gene: TRBV20-1
D gene: NA
clone size: many

CDR3 protein: CASSSGIFGNTIYF
CDR3 DNA: TGTGCCAGCAGTTCGGGCATCTTTGGAAACACCATATATTTT
J gene: TRBJ1-3
CDR3 length: 14
V gene: TRBV12-3/TRBV12-4
D gene: NA
clone size: many

CDR3 protein: CASSTGPNTEAFF
CDR3 DNA: TGTGCCAGCAGCACGGGGCCGAACACTGAAGCTTTCTTT
J gene: TRBJ1-1
CDR3 length: 13
V gene: TRBV9
D gene: NA
clone size: many

CDR3 protein: CSARDSRVDKLFF
CDR3 DNA: TGCAGTGCTAGAGATAGCAGGGTTGACAAACTGTTTTTT
J gene: TRBJ1-4
CDR3 length: 13
V gene: TRBV20-1
D gene: NA
clone size: many

CDR3 protein: CASSGTANSNEKLFF
CDR3 DNA: TGTGCCAGCAGTGGGACCGCCAACTCTAATGAAAAACTGTTTTTT
J gene: TRBJ1-4
CDR3 length: 15
V gene: TRBV12-3/TRBV12-4
D gene: NA
clone size: many

CDR3 protein: CASSLDSHNSPLHF
CDR3 DNA: TGCGCCAGCAGCCTGGACAGCCATAATTCACCCCTCCACTTT
J gene: TRBJ1-6
CDR3 length: 14
V gene: TRBV5-1
D gene: NA
clone size: NA

CDR3 protein: CASSLGTSGGVGELFF
CDR3 DNA: TGTGCCAGCAGCTTAGGGACTAGCGGGGGAGTGGGGGAGCTGTTTTTT
J gene: TRBJ2-2
CDR3 length: 16
V gene: TRBV7-2
D gene: TRBD2
clone size: many

CDR3 protein: CASSQVSSNTEAFF
CDR3 DNA: TGCGCCAGCAGCCAAGTTAGCTCGAACACTGAAGCTTTCTTT
J gene: TRBJ1-1
CDR3 length: 14
V gene: TRBV4-1
D gene: NA
clone size: many

CDR3 protein: CAIRGEGGSQYF
CDR3 DNA: TGTGCCATCAGAGGAGAGGGAGGGAGCCAGTACTTC
J gene: TRBJ2-7
CDR3 length: 12
V gene: TRBV10-3
D gene: TRBD2
clone size: many

CDR3 protein: CASSSGWGETQYF
CDR3 DNA: TGTGCCAGCAGCTCCGGCTGGGGCGAGACCCAGTACTTC
J gene: TRBJ2-5
CDR3 length: 13
V gene: TRBV7-6
D gene: NA
clone size: many

CDR3 protein: CSASPTGQFENTEAFF
CDR3 DNA: TGCAGTGCTAGTCCGACAGGGCAGTTCGAGAACACTGAAGCTTTCTTT
J gene: TRBJ1-1
CDR3 length: 16
V gene: TRBV20-1
D gene: TRBD1
clone size: many

CDR3 protein: CASSPGALNTGELFF
CDR3 DNA: TGTGCCAGCAGTCCAGGGGCATTGAACACCGGGGAGCTGTTTTTT
J gene: TRBJ2-2
CDR3 length: 15
V gene: TRBV12-3/TRBV12-4
D gene: NA
clone size: many

CDR3 protein: CASSWGQGAYGYTF
CDR3 DNA: TGTGCCAGCAGTTGGGGACAGGGCGCCTATGGCTACACCTTC
J gene: TRBJ1-2
CDR3 length: 14
V gene: TRBV12-3/TRBV12-4
D gene: TRBD1
clone size: many

CDR3 protein: CASSFGTGGKETQYF
CDR3 DNA: TGCGCCAGCAGCTTCGGGACAGGGGGAAAAGAGACCCAGTACTTC
J gene: TRBJ2-5
CDR3 length: 15
V gene: TRBV5-1
D gene: TRBD1
clone size: many

CDR3 protein: CASRRDRGDNQPQHF
CDR3 DNA: TGTGCCAGCAGGAGGGACAGGGGTGACAATCAGCCCCAGCATTTT
J gene: TRBJ1-5
CDR3 length: 15
V gene: TRBV2
D gene: TRBD1
clone size: many

CDR3 protein: CASRWGRGGGEQYF
CDR3 DNA: TGTGCCAGCAGGTGGGGCAGGGGTGGGGGCGAGCAGTACTTC
J gene: TRBJ2-7
CDR3 length: 14
V gene: TRBV11-2
D gene: NA
clone size: many

CDR3 protein: CASSWPGQGLYSNQPQHF
CDR3 DNA: TGTGCCAGCAGTTGGCCGGGACAGGGCCTTTATAGCAATCAGCCCCAGCATTTT
J gene: TRBJ1-5
CDR3 length: 18
V gene: TRBV6-5
D gene: TRBD1
clone size: many

CDR3 protein: CASSEWSGYEQYF
CDR3 DNA: TGTGCCAGCAGTGAATGGTCAGGGTACGAGCAGTACTTC
J gene: TRBJ2-7
CDR3 length: 13
V gene: TRBV25-1
D gene: NA
clone size: many

CDR3 protein: CASSAGRASTGELFF
CDR3 DNA: TGTGCCAGCAGCGCGGGGCGCGCAAGCACCGGGGAGCTGTTTTTT
J gene: TRBJ2-2
CDR3 length: 15
V gene: TRBV12-3/TRBV12-4
D gene: NA
clone size: many

CDR3 protein: CAIQGVGGTDTQYF
CDR3 DNA: TGTGCCATCCAGGGGGTAGGTGGCACAGATACGCAGTATTTT
J gene: TRBJ2-3
CDR3 length: 14
V gene: TRBV10-3
D gene: TRBD1
clone size: many

CDR3 protein: CASSQDMGIAGAQYF
CDR3 DNA: TGCGCCAGCAGCCAAGATATGGGAATAGCGGGCGCGCAGTATTTT
J gene: TRBJ2-3
CDR3 length: 15
V gene: TRBV4-1
D gene: TRBD2
clone size: many

CDR3 protein: CASSSRGAGGQPQHF
CDR3 DNA: TGTGCCAGCAGCTCCAGGGGGGCAGGGGGCCAGCCCCAGCATTTT
J gene: TRBJ1-5
CDR3 length: 15
V gene: TRBV6-1
D gene: TRBD1
clone size: many

CDR3 protein: CASSWTGDGGYTF
CDR3 DNA: TGCGCCAGCAGCTGGACCGGGGATGGTGGCTACACCTTC
J gene: TRBJ1-2
CDR3 length: 13
V gene: TRBV5-1
D gene: NA
clone size: many

CDR3 protein: CASSLGWARTGELFF
CDR3 DNA: TGTGCCAGCAGCTTAGGCTGGGCGAGGACCGGGGAGCTGTTTTTT
J gene: TRBJ2-2
CDR3 length: 15
V gene: TRBV7-2
D gene: NA
clone size: many

CDR3 protein: CASSLFQGSYNEQFF
CDR3 DNA: TGTGCCAGCAGCTTGTTTCAGGGATCCTACAATGAGCAGTTCTTC
J gene: TRBJ2-1
CDR3 length: 15
V gene: TRBV5-5
D gene: NA
clone size: many

CDR3 protein: CSVSGVSGFLYNEQFF
CDR3 DNA: TGCAGTGTCTCGGGGGTATCAGGTTTCCTCTACAATGAGCAGTTCTTC
J gene: TRBJ2-1
CDR3 length: 16
V gene: TRBV20-1
D gene: NA
clone size: many

CDR3 protein: CASSVPGRPYEQYF
CDR3 DNA: TGTGCCAGCAGTGTGCCAGGGCGGCCCTACGAGCAGTACTTC
J gene: TRBJ2-7
CDR3 length: 14
V gene: TRBV6-1
D gene: NA
clone size: many

CDR3 protein: CSASGLAGGEDTQYF
CDR3 DNA: TGCAGTGCTTCTGGACTAGCGGGGGGGGAAGATACGCAGTATTTT
J gene: TRBJ2-3
CDR3 length: 15
V gene: TRBV20-1
D gene: TRBD2
clone size: many

CDR3 protein: CSVGSLNTEAFF
CDR3 DNA: TGCAGCGTTGGGTCCCTAAACACTGAAGCTTTCTTT
J gene: TRBJ1-1
CDR3 length: 12
V gene: TRBV29-1
D gene: NA
clone size: many

CDR3 protein: CASSPRGGFNTDTQYF
CDR3 DNA: TGTGCCAGCAGCCCTCGGGGGGGTTTTAACACAGATACGCAGTATTTT
J gene: TRBJ2-3
CDR3 length: 16
V gene: TRBV5-4
D gene: TRBD2
clone size: many

CDR3 protein: CASSPGTGGSDEQYF
CDR3 DNA: TGTGCCAGCAGTCCAGGGACAGGGGGATCCGACGAGCAGTACTTC
J gene: TRBJ2-7
CDR3 length: 15
V gene: TRBV12-3/TRBV12-4
D gene: TRBD1
clone size: many